Listed here are 23 T cell receptor beta chains from one sample, sequenced in a study of CD8+ T cells in alopecia areata. TCR sequencing used cDNA made by reverse transcription of extracted RNA. Sequenced by immunoSEQ multiplex PCR; TCRdb stores in-frame clones only, minus some. The table has some 190,000 clones, 66% seen once. As to treatment: oral pan-JAK inhibitor, 5-10 mg twice daily. The sequences come from CD4+ T cells sorted from blood, collected at approximately week 45, from a patient treated with tofacitinib. Receptors originate from a human donor with alopecia areata.

This clone came up a few times. The sample carries other DNA sequences with the same CDR3. The V and J genes are TRBV19 and TRBJ2-2, with TRBD1 as a possible D gene (5 bases). Germline V gives CDR1 LNHDA, CDR2 SQIVND (reference sequence). The CDR3 runs 13 residues. The V and J ends lost 6 bases and 1 base respectively, with 6 bases between them. The CDR3 here is CASRTVNTGELFF. CDR3 bases: TGTGCCAGTAGGACAGTGAACACCGGGGAGCTGTTTTTT. Full variable domain (missing parts from reference TRBV19 and TRBJ2-2): DGGITQSPKYLFRKEGQNVTLSCEQNLNHDAMYWYRQDPGQGLRLIYYSQIVNDFQKGDIAEGYSVSREKKESFPLTVTSAQKNPTAFYLCASRTVNTGELFFGEGSRLTVL.

This CDR3 is CASSERGNSPLHF. CDR3 DNA: TGCGCCAGCAGCGAAAGGGGAAATTCACCCCTCCACTTT. The chain links TRBV10-1 to TRBJ1-6; TRBD1 is a possible D gene (5 bases). Germline V gene data show CDR1 as WNHNN and CDR2 as SYGVQD (reference sequence). V was shortened by 6 bases and J by 7 bases, with 10 bases between the two germline ends. The CDR3 is 13 amino acids.

Many counts were recorded for this clone. The CDR3 region is CASSLWGPGQPQHF. The CDR3 DNA reads as TGTGCCAGCAGCTTGTGGGGTCCGGGTCAGCCCCAGCATTTT. The chain uses TRBV5-6 and TRBJ1-5; D not resolved. Germline values: CDR1 SGHDT, CDR2 YYEEEE. Between the trimmed V and J ends, which lost 1 base and 6 bases, there was a span of 11 bases. This CDR3 contains 14 residues.

The rearrangement links TRBV15 to TRBJ2-4; D is ambiguous. The V end lost 0 bases, the J end lost 1 base, and 7 bases lay between the germline ends. The germline gives CDR1 LNHNV, CDR2 YYDKDF (reference sequence). The CDR3 consists of 15 residues. The CDR3 spells CATSRDLDAKNIQYF. CDR3 DNA sequence: TGTGCCACCAGCAGAGATTTGGACGCCAAAAACATTCAGTACTTC. Based on the CDR3 plus reference TRBV15 and TRBJ2-4, the full variable domain is DAMVIQNPRYQVTQFGKPVTLSCSQTLNHNVMYWYQQKSSQAPKLLFHYYDKDFNNEADTPDNFQSRRPNTSFCFLDIRSPGLGDTAMYLCATSRDLDAKNIQYFGAGTRLSVL.

V gene TRBV5-1 combines with J gene TRBJ2-3, with D possibly TRBD2 on 5 matching bases. CDR3 length: 15 amino acids. The V gene lost 0 bases and the J gene lost 8 bases, with 16 bases spanning the gap. The V gene's germline CDR1 is SGHRS and CDR2 YFSETQ. The CDR3 loop reads CASSLVRRAEGTQYF. The CDR3 region has the DNA TGCGCCAGCAGCTTGGTCCGGCGGGCCGAAGGTACGCAGTATTTT.

V gene TRBV6-1 combines with J gene TRBJ1-5; D remains ambiguous. Trimming took 1 base from V and 4 from J, leaving 5 bases between them. The CDR3 length is 13 residues. Germline V gives CDR1 MNHNS, CDR2 SASEGT. The CDR3 DNA is TGTGCCAGCAGTGAAGGACTAAATCAGCCCCAGCATTTT. Translating gives CASSEGLNQPQHF.

As DNA, the CDR3 is TGCGCCAGCAGCCCCGGCGGAGACCCCAGAATCTCACCCCTCCACTTT. It encodes CASSPGGDPRISPLHF. The chain carries TRBV5-1 and TRBJ1-6; no definite D call. Per germline, CDR1 SGHRS and CDR2 YFSETQ. The CDR3 is 16 amino acids. Trimming left V 4 bases short and J 10 bases short, with 21 bases between.

The CDR3 bases are TGTGCCAGCTCGGCTACCGAAGAGACCCAGTACTTC. Protein: CASSATEETQYF. The chain has TRBV18 and TRBJ2-5; D gene unclear. The V and J ends lost 6 bases and 3 bases respectively, with 8 bases between them. The length of the CDR3 is 12 residues. Germline V gene sequence: CDR1 KGHSH, CDR2 LQKENI.

CDR3 in DNA: TGCGCCAGCAGCCAAGAGTTAGGGGACTTCCGGAACGAGCAGTACTTC. Protein: CASSQELGDFRNEQYF. The rearrangement uses TRBV4-3 and TRBJ2-7, with D perhaps matching TRBD2 (6 bases). The CDR3 contains 16 residues. Germline values: CDR1 LGHNA, CDR2 YSLEER. The ends were cut back, 0 bases at V and 5 bases at J, with 17 bases in the middle.

This chain connects TRBV11-3 to TRBJ1-1; a weak D match, TRBD1 (5 bases). The CDR3 is made up of 15 amino acids. The germline V gene has CDR1 SGHNT and CDR2 YENEEA. V dropped 1 base and J dropped 1 base, with 10 bases sitting between them. The chain's CDR3 is CASSLGGAGNTEAFF. CDR3 nucleotide sequence: TGTGCCAGCAGCTTAGGGGGCGCGGGGAACACTGAAGCTTTCTTT.

The V call is TRBV30, the J call TRBJ1-1, with unresolved D. The germline V gene has CDR1 GTSNPN and CDR2 SVGIG (reference sequence). Trimming took off 0 bases at V and 7 bases at J, with 9 bases between the two ends. The CDR3 is 12 residues long. CDR3 coding DNA: TGTGCCTGGAGTGTACAGCTGGGTGAAGCTTTCTTT. It translates to CAWSVQLGEAFF.

A word on this clone: In the same sample, other DNA sequences code for this CDR3. This sequence joins TRBV5-1 and TRBJ1-1; D unresolved. In germline, CDR1 is SGHRS, CDR2 YFSETQ. Trimming left V 0 bases short and J 0 bases short, with 3 bases between. The CDR3 spans 13 residues. As DNA, the CDR3 is TGCGCCAGCAGCTTGGAGGTGAACACTGAAGCTTTCTTT. Translation: CASSLEVNTEAFF.

The gene calls are TRBV7-3 and TRBJ2-2, with 8 positions matching TRBD2. V lost 2 bases, J lost 1 base, and 3 bases stayed unmatched. The CDR3 runs to 16 residues. The germline gives CDR1 SGHTA, CDR2 FQGTGA. The CDR3 bases are TGTGCCAGCAGCTTACTGAGCGGGGGGAACACCGGGGAGCTGTTTTTT. Translation gives CASSLLSGGNTGELFF.

This clone was counted only a few times. The V call is TRBV9, the J call TRBJ2-2; D gene unclear. This CDR3 region has 15 residues. The V and J ends lost 0 bases and 2 bases respectively, with 8 bases between them. The germline V gene encodes CDR1 SGDLS and CDR2 YYNGEE. CDR3 protein: CASSVVQRNTGELFF. The CDR3 coding sequence is TGTGCCAGCAGCGTAGTCCAGAGAAACACCGGGGAGCTGTTTTTT.

The chain combines TRBV27 with TRBJ2-1; TRBD1 matches at 11 bases. Germline V CDR1 and CDR2: MNHEY, SMNVEV (reference sequence). The CDR3 is made up of 15 amino acids. V trimming: 7 bases; J trimming: 7 bases; junction bases outside the gene matches: 9. In nucleotides, the CDR3 is TGTGCCAGCATGAGGGGCGGGACAGGGGGGAATGAGCAGTTCTTC. It specifies CASMRGGTGGNEQFF.

The rearrangement uses TRBV7-3 and TRBJ2-3, with D uncertain. The germline V gene encodes CDR1 SGHTA and CDR2 FQGTGA. CDR3 length: 13 residues. Deletions cut 5 bases from V and 4 bases from J, with 10 bases between. The CDR3 nucleotides read TGTGCCAGCAGCGCCGGTTGGGCAGATACGCAGTATTTT. It is translated as CASSAGWADTQYF.

This clone has more than one count but fewer than ten. This chain links TRBV29-1 with TRBJ1-1, with TRBD1 as a possible D gene (5 bases). The germline CDR1 and CDR2 sequences are SQVTM and ANQGSEA. The CDR3 loop spans 13 amino acids. Between the trimmed V and J ends, which lost 3 bases and 5 bases, there was a span of 13 bases. CDR3: CSVDRGEGTEAFF. CDR3 bases: TGCAGCGTTGATCGGGGGGAGGGGACTGAAGCTTTCTTT.

The V call is TRBV4-3, the J call TRBJ1-6; D might be TRBD1 (5 bases). In germline, CDR1 is LGHNA, CDR2 YSLEER. The CDR3 contains 14 residues. Between the trimmed V and J ends, which lost 4 bases and 10 bases, there was a span of 14 bases. The CDR3 reads CASSPRGVQSPLHF. Written as DNA, the CDR3 is TGCGCCAGCAGCCCTCGGGGGGTCCAGTCACCCCTCCACTTT.

The chain joins TRBV7-2 to TRBJ2-3; 10 bases agree with TRBD2. CDR1 and CDR2 from the germline V gene are SGHTA and FQGNSA. Losses at the gene ends were 5 bases for V and 1 base for J; bases not matched to a gene: 12. CDR3 length equals 18 residues. The CDR3 sequence is CASSNYGPSGGRTDTQYF. The CDR3 nucleotides read TGTGCCAGCAGCAACTACGGCCCTAGCGGGGGACGCACAGATACGCAGTATTTT.

V gene TRBV7-2 combines with J gene TRBJ2-7; TRBD2 agrees at 7 bases. V shed 5 bases and J 2 bases; nucleotides not matched to a gene: 3. The CDR3 has 13 residues. Germline CDR1 SGHTA, CDR2 FQGNSA. CDR3 sequence (DNA): TGTGCCAGCAGCCAGAGCGGGGCCTACGAGCAGTACTTC. Encoded protein: CASSQSGAYEQYF.

The rearrangement links TRBV7-9 to TRBJ1-4; D is unresolved. V was clipped by 3 bases and J by 4 bases, with 18 bases between them. CDR1 is SEHNR, CDR2 FQNEAQ, per germline (reference sequence). The CDR3 has 17 residues. The CDR3 DNA sequence: TGTGCCAGCAGCTTGGGCCCCTCTAGGCAGGATAATGAAAAACTGTTTTTT. It translates to CASSLGPSRQDNEKLFF.

This chain links TRBV27 with TRBJ1-2; D might be TRBD1 (6 bases). Germline V CDR1 and CDR2: MNHEY, SMNVEV (reference sequence). The CDR3 length is 16 residues. Trimming shortened V by 6 bases and J by 5 bases, and 22 bases separated the two germline ends. CDR3 in DNA: TGTGCCAGCAGCCCAGGGGTCGCAGGGTTCATTTATGGCTACACCTTC. Translating it yields CASSPGVAGFIYGYTF.

This clone was found a few times. This specimen includes other DNA sequences encoding the same CDR3. The rearrangement uses TRBV29-1 and TRBJ1-2; TRBD1 might be the D (5 bases). The CDR3 loop spans 12 amino acids. V was clipped by 1 base and J by 4 bases, with 7 bases between them. Per the germline V gene, CDR1 is SQVTM and CDR2 is ANQGSEA. The CDR3, as DNA: TGCAGCGTTGAAGCCCAGGGCTATGGCTACACCTTC. This sequence encodes CSVEAQGYGYTF.